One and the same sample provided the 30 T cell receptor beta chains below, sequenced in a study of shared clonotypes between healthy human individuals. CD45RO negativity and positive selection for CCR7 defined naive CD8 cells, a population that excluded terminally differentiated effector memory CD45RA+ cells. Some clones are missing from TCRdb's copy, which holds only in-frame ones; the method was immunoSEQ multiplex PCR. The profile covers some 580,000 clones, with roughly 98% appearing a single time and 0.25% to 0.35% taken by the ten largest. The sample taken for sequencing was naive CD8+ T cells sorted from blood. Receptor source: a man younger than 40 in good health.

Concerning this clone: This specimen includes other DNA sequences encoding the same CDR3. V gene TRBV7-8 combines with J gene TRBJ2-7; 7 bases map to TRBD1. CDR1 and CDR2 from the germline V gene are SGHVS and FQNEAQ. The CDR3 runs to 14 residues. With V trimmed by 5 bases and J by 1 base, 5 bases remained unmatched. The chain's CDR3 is CASSQNRGSYEQYF. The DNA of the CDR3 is TGTGCCAGCAGCCAAAACAGGGGATCCTACGAGCAGTACTTC.

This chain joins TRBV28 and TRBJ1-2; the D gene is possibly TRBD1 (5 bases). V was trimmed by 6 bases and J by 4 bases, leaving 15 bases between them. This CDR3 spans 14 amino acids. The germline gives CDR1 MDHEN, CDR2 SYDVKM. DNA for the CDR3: TGTGCCAGCAGCCCGACGGGGGAGGCCTATGGCTACACCTTC. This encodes CASSPTGEAYGYTF.

The CDR3 loop reads CATSGRQGIIGELFF. The CDR3 DNA reads TGTGCCACCAGCGGCCGGCAGGGGATAATCGGGGAGCTGTTTTTT. The rearrangement uses TRBV15 and TRBJ2-2, with D perhaps matching TRBD1 (6 bases). The V end lost 5 bases, the J end lost 7 bases, and 17 bases lay between the germline ends. Germline CDR1 LNHNV, CDR2 YYDKDF (reference sequence). The CDR3 is made up of 15 amino acids. The full variable domain, completed using reference TRBV15 and TRBJ2-2, is DAMVIQNPRYQVTQFGKPVTLSCSQTLNHNVMYWYQQKSSQAPKLLFHYYDKDFNNEADTPDNFQSRRPNTSFCFLDIRSPGLGDTAMYLCATSGRQGIIGELFFGEGSRLTVL.

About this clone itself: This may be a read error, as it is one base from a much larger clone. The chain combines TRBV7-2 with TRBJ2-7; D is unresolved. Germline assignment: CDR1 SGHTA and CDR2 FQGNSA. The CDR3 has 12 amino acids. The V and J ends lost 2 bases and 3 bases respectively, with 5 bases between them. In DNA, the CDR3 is TGTGCCAGCAGCTTAAACTACTACGAGCAGTACTTC. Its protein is CASSLNYYEQYF.

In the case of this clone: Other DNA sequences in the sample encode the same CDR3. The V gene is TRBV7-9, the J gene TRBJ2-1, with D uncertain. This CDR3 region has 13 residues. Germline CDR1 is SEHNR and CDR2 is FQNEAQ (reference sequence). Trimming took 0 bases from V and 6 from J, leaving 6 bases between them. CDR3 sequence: CASSLALGNEQFF. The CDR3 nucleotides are TGTGCCAGCAGCTTAGCGCTTGGCAATGAGCAGTTCTTC. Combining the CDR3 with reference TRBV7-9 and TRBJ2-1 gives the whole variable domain DTGVSQNPRHKITKRGQNVTFRCDPISEHNRLYWYRQTLGQGPEFLTYFQNEAQLEKSRLLSDRFSAERPKGSFSTLEIQRTEQGDSAMYLCASSLALGNEQFFGPGTRLTVL.

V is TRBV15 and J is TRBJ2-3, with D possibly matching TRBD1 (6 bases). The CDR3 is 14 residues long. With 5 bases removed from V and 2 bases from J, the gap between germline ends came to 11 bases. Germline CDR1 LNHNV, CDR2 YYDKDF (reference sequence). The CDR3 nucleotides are TGTGCCACCAGCGCACAGGGTCTCACAGATACGCAGTATTTT. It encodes CATSAQGLTDTQYF.

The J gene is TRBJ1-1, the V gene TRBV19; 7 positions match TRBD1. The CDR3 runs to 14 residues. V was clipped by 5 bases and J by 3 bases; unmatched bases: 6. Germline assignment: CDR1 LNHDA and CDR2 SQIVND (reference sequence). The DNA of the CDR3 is TGTGCCAGTAGTGTGATAACAGGGGACACTGAAGCTTTCTTT. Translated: CASSVITGDTEAFF.

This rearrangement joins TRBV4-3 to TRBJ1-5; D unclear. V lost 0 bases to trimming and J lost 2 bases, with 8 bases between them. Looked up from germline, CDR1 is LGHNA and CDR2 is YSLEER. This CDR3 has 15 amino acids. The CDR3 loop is CASSQDRAGNQPQHF. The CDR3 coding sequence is TGCGCCAGCAGCCAAGATAGGGCTGGCAATCAGCCCCAGCATTTT.

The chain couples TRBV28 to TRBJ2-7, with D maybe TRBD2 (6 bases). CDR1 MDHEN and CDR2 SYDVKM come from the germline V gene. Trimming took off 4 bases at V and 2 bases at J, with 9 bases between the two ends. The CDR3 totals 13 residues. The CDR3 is CASSWGETYEQYF. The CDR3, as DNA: TGTGCCAGCAGTTGGGGGGAAACCTACGAGCAGTACTTC.

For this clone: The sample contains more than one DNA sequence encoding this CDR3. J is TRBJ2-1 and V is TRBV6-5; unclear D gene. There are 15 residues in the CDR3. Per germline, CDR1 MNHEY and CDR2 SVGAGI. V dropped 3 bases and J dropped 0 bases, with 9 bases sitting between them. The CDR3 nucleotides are TGTGCCAGCAGTTATGGTGACTCCTCCTACAATGAGCAGTTCTTC. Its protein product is CASSYGDSSYNEQFF.

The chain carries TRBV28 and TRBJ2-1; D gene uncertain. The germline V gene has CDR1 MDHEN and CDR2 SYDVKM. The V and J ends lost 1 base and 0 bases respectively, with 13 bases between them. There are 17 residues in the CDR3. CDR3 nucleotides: TGTGCCAGCAGTTTATCCTTTAGTCGTAGCTCCTACAATGAGCAGTTCTTC. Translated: CASSLSFSRSSYNEQFF. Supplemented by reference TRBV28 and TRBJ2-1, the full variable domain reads DVKVTQSSRYLVKRTGEKVFLECVQDMDHENMFWYRQDPGLGLRLIYFSYDVKMKEKGDIPEGYSVSREKKERFSLILESASTNQTSMYLCASSLSFSRSSYNEQFFGPGTRLTVL.

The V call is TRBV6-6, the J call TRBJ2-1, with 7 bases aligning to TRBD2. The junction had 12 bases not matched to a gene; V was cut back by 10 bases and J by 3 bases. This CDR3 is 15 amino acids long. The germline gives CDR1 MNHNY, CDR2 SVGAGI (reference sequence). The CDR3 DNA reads TGTGCCACCAAGGGCTTGAGCGGGGACTACAATGAGCAGTTCTTC. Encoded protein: CATKGLSGDYNEQFF.

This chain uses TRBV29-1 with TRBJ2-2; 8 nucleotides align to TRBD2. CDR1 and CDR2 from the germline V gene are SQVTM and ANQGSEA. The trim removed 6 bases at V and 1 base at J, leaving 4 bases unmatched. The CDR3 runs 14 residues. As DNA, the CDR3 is TGCAGCGTAGCAGCGGGGGTGAACACCGGGGAGCTGTTTTTT. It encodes CSVAAGVNTGELFF.

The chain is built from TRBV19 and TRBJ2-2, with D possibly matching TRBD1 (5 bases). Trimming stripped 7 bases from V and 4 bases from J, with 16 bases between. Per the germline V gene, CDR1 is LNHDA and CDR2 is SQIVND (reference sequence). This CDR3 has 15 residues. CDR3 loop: CASNFWGQGTGELFF. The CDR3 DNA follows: TGTGCCAGTAATTTTTGGGGTCAGGGCACCGGGGAGCTGTTTTTT.

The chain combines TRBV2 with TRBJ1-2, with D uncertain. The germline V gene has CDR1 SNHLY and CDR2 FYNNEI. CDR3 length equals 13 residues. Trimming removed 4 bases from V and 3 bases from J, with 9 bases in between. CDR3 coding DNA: TGTGCCAGCAGTGGGCAGACCCACTATGGCTACACCTTC. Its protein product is CASSGQTHYGYTF.

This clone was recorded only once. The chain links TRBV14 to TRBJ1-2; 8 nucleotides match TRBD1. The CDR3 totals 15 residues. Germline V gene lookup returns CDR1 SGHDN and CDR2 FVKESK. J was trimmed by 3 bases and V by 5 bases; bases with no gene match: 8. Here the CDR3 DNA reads TGTGCCAGCAGCACTGGACAGGGAGAGGACTATGGCTACACCTTC. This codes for CASSTGQGEDYGYTF.

The DNA for the CDR3 is TGCAGCGTTGCTTGGCAGGTCTACGAGCAGTACTTC. The encoded protein is CSVAWQVYEQYF. The J gene is TRBJ2-7, the V gene TRBV29-1, with no clear D. The V and J ends lost 4 bases and 3 bases respectively, with 10 bases between them. The CDR3 is made up of 12 amino acids. Germline V gene data show CDR1 as SQVTM and CDR2 as ANQGSEA.

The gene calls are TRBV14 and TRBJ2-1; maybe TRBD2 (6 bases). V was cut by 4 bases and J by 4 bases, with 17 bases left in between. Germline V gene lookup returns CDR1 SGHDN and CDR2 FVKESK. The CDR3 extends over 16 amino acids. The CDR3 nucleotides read TGTGCCAGCAGCCCGGGGACCGGGAGAGGGTACAATGAGCAGTTCTTC. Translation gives CASSPGTGRGYNEQFF.

In nucleotides, the CDR3 is TGTGCCAGCAGCTCAATAAACAGGGTGCGGGAGACCCAGTACTTC. Its protein is CASSSINRVRETQYF. V and J are TRBV7-9 and TRBJ2-5, with D perhaps TRBD1 (6 bases). V was trimmed by 4 bases and J by 5 bases, leaving 17 bases between them. The CDR3 contains 15 residues. Germline V gives CDR1 SEHNR, CDR2 FQNEAQ (reference sequence).

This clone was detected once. The CDR3 is CASSLGAVGHNEQFF. The CDR3 nucleotides are TGTGCCAGCAGTTTGGGGGCCGTGGGGCACAATGAGCAGTTCTTC. The chain links TRBV27 to TRBJ2-1; a weak D match, TRBD1 (6 bases). Germline loops: CDR1 MNHEY, CDR2 SMNVEV (reference sequence). V dropped 3 bases and J dropped 5 bases, with 14 bases sitting between them. The CDR3 loop spans 15 amino acids.

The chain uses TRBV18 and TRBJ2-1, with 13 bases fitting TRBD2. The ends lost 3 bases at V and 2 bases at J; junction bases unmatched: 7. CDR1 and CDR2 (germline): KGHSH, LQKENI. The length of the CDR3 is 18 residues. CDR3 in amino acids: CASSPRTSGSIAYNEQFF. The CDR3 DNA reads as TGTGCCAGCTCACCGCGGACTAGCGGGAGTATAGCCTACAATGAGCAGTTCTTC.

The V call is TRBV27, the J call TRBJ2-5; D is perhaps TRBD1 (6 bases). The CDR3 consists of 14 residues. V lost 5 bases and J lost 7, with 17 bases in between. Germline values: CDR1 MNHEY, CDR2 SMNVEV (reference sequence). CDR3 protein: CASSPLLGAGTQYF. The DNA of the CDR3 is TGTGCCAGCAGTCCGCTCCTGGGGGCAGGGACCCAGTACTTC.

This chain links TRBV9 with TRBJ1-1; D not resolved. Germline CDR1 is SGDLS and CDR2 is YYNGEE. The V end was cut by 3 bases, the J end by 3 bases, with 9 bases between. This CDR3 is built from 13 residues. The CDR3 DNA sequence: TGTGCCAGCAGCGAGGGCAGGTACACTGAAGCTTTCTTT. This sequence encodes CASSEGRYTEAFF. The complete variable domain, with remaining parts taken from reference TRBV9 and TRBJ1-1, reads DSGVTQTPKHLITATGQRVTLRCSPRSGDLSVYWYQQSLDQGLQFLIQYYNGEERAKGNILERFSAQQFPDLHSELNLSSLELGDSALYFCASSEGRYTEAFFGQGTRLTVV.

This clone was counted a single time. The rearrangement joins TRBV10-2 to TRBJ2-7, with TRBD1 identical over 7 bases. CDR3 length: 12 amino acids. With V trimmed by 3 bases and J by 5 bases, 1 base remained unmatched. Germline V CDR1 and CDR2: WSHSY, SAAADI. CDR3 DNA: TGCGCCAGCAGTGAAGGGGGCAACGAGCAGTACTTC. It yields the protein CASSEGGNEQYF.

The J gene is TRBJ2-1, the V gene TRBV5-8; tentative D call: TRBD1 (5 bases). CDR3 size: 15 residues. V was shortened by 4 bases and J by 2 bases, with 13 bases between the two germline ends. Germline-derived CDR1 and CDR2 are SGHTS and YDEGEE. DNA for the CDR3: TGTGCCAGCAGCCGACAGATATCCCCCTACAATGAGCAGTTCTTC. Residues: CASSRQISPYNEQFF.

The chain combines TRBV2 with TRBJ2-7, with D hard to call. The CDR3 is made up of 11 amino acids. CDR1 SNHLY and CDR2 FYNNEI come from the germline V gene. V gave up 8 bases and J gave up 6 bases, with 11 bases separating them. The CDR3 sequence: CASAGRFEQYF. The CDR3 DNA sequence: TGTGCCAGCGCAGGAAGGTTCGAGCAGTACTTC.

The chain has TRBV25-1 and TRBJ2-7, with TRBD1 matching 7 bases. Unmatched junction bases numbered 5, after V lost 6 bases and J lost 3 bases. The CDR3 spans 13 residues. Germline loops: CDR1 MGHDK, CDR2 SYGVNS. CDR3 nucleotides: TGTGCCAGCAGAGGACAGGTGGGCTACGAGCAGTACTTC. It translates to CASRGQVGYEQYF.

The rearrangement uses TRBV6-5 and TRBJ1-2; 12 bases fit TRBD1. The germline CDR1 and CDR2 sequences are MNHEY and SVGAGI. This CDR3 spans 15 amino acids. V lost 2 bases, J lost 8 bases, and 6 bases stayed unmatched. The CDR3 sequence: CASSYPGQGAEGYTF. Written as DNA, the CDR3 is TGTGCCAGCAGTTACCCGGGACAGGGGGCGGAGGGCTACACCTTC.

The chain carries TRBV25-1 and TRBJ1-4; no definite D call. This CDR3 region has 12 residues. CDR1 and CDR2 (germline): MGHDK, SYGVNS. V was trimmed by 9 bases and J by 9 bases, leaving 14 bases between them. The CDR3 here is CASISPSKKLFF. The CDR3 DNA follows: TGTGCCAGTATAAGCCCCTCGAAAAAACTGTTTTTT.

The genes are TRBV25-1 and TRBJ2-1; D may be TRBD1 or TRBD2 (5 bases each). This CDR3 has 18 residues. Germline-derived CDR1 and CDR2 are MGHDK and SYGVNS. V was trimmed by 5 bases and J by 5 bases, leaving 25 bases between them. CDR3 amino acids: CASSHSHPGPLPNNEQFF. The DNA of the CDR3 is TGTGCCAGCAGTCACTCTCACCCGGGACCCTTACCTAACAATGAGCAGTTCTTC.